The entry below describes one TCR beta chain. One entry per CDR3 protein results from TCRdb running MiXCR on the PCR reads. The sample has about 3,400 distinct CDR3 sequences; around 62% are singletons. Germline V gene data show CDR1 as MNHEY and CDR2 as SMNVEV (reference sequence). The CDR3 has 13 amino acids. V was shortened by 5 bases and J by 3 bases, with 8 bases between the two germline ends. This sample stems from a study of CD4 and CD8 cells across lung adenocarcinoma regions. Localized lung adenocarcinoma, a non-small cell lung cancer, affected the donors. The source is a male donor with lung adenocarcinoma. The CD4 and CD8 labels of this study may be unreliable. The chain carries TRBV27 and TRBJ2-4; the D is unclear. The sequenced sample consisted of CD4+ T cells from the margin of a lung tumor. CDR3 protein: CASSPLDKNIQYF. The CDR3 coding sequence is TGTGCCAGCAGTCCCCTCGACAAAAACATTCAGTACTTC.